This T cell receptor (beta chain) comes out of a study of OX40 agonist ivuxolimab in advanced cancers. The overall study: Previous treatment with anti-PD-1, anti-PD-L1 or anti-CTLA-4 therapy was allowed; 40% had received some.

Data came from immunoSEQ multiplex PCR; TCRdb stores just in-frame clones and leaves some out. Of some 71,000 clones in the sample, about nine tenths are singletons; the top ten hold around 2.8%. V shed 4 bases, J shed 0 bases, and the junction held 2 bases outside the gene matches. The CDR3 has 17 residues. The germline gives CDR1 SGHKS, CDR2 YYEKEE (reference sequence). The receptor's source is an adult with an advanced solid tumor such as melanoma, head and neck, liver or kidney cancer. The V call is TRBV5-5, the J call TRBJ2-2; TRBD2 matches 14 bases. The sample in question was CD4+ or CD8+ T cells sorted from blood, obtained in a trial of the OX40 agonist ivuxolimab. For the CDR3, the DNA is TGTGCCAGCAGCAAGGGACTAGCGGGGGCGAACACCGGGGAGCTGTTTTTT. It codes for CASSKGLAGANTGELFF. The variable domain in full, with the rest retrieved from reference TRBV5-5 and TRBJ2-2, is DAGVTQSPTHLIKTRGQQVTLRCSPISGHKSVSWYQQVLGQGPQFIFQYYEKEERGRGNFPDRFSARQFPNYSSELNVNALLLGDSALYLCASSKGLAGANTGELFFGEGSRLTVL.